This T cell receptor beta chain came from a study of T cell responses to AZD1222 COVID-19 vaccine. Study-wide points: Females made up more of the donors, who were largely white British, and clonal diversity may have come out too low. Spike regions recognized by vaccine-associated CD4 TCRs spanned the protein, led by 160-218 and 743-854.

TCRdb's table, derived via immunoSEQ multiplex PCR, lists solely in-frame clones and lacks some. In the table there are more than 70,000 clones, around nine tenths of which are singletons. The germline CDR1 and CDR2 sequences are SGHTA and FQGTGA. Losses at the gene ends were 4 bases for V and 1 base for J; bases not matched to a gene: 9. The CDR3 has 17 residues. Note on this clone: Its specificity is not known.

The origin of this receptor is an adult in good health. Specimen: peripheral blood, collected on day 0 of AZD1222 vaccination. The J gene is TRBJ2-1, the V gene TRBV7-3; 8 bases are shared with TRBD1. Here the CDR3 DNA reads TGTGCCAGCAGCTCGACAGGGGCGTTCTCTTCCTACAATGAGCAGTTCTTC. It translates to CASSSTGAFSSYNEQFF.